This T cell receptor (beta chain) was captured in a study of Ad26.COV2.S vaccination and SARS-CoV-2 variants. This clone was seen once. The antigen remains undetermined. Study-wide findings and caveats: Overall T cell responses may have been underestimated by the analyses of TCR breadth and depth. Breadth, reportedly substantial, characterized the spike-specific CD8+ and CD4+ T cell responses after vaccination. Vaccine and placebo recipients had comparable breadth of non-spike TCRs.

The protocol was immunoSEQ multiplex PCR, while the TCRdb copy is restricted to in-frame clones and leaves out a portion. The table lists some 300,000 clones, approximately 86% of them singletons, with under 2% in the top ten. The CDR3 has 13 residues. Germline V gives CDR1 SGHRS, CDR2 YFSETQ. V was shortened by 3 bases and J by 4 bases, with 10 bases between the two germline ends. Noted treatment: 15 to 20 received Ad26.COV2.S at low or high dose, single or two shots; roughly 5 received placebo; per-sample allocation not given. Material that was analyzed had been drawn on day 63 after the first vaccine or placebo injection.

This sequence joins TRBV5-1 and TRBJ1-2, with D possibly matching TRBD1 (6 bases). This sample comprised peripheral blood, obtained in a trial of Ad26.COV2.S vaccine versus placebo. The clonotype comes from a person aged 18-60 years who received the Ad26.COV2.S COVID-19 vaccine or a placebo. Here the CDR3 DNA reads TGCGCCAGCAGCTCCGGGACATCCTATGGCTACACCTTC. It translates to CASSSGTSYGYTF.